Listed below are T cell receptor beta chains from one sample, sequenced in a study of CD8+CD57+ T cells in acquired aplastic anemia. In TCRdb, the reads were re-called with MiXCR into one record per CDR3 protein. This table has about 200,000 distinct CDR3 sequences, 30% to 40% appearing once. The sample comprised sorted CD4+, CD8+, or CD8+CD57+ T cells (not recorded which) from PBMCs. The receptors stem from a human donor in good health, serving as a control. CDR3s include the opening cysteine and the closing phenylalanine or tryptophan. D genes are given only for firm matches. Rows may omit the clone size; those that give it use once, few, many or a size class.

J: TRBJ1-5
V: TRBV10-3
D: TRBD1
size: .
DNA: TGTGCCAGCGCGATGGGAGGGGGCGGGCAGCCCCAGCATTTT
CDR3: CASAMGGGGQPQHF

J: TRBJ1-6
V: TRBV19
D: .
size: many
DNA: TGTGCCAGTAGAGAGAGACAGGTGTTGGGTTCACCCCTCCACTTT
CDR3: CASRERQVLGSPLHF

J: TRBJ2-6
V: TRBV20-1
D: .
size: few
DNA: TGCAGTGCTATTCAGACAGGGGCCAACGTCCTGACTTTC
CDR3: CSAIQTGANVLTF

J: TRBJ1-3
V: TRBV30
D: .
size: .
DNA: TGTGCCTGGAGCGGACAGCGATACTCTGGAAACACCATATATTTT
CDR3: CAWSGQRYSGNTIYF

J: TRBJ1-2
V: TRBV2
D: TRBD1
size: many
DNA: TGTGCCAGCAAGTATGGATCCGGACAGGAAGGCTACACCTTC
CDR3: CASKYGSGQEGYTF

J: TRBJ1-3
V: TRBV10-3
D: .
size: .
DNA: TGTGCCATCAGTGCCGGCCAGGGGACTGGAAACACCATATATTTT
CDR3: CAISAGQGTGNTIYF

J: TRBJ2-3
V: TRBV7-2
D: TRBD1
size: .
DNA: TGTGCCAGCAGCTTACAAATCGGGACAGGGGACCCTAGGCAGTATTTT
CDR3: CASSLQIGTGDPRQYF

J: TRBJ1-4
V: TRBV2
D: TRBD1
size: many
DNA: TGTGCCAGCAGTTACAGGGGGTTCGGTGAAAAACTGTTTTTT
CDR3: CASSYRGFGEKLFF

J: TRBJ2-1
V: TRBV4-1
D: .
size: few
DNA: TGCGCCAGCAGCCAAGACCCCCCGATGAGCTCCTACAATGAGCAGTTCTTC
CDR3: CASSQDPPMSSYNEQFF

J: TRBJ1-1
V: TRBV7-9
D: .
size: many
DNA: TGTGCCAGCAGCCCCACAGCCAACACTGAAGCTTTCTTT
CDR3: CASSPTANTEAFF

J: TRBJ1-2
V: TRBV6-1
D: .
size: many
DNA: TGTGCCAGCAGTTTCGGGACCGGGCCCCTCCTTGGATATGGCTACACCTTC
CDR3: CASSFGTGPLLGYGYTF

J: TRBJ2-5
V: TRBV19
D: TRBD2
size: many
DNA: TGTGCCAGCGCGACTAGCGGGATTCGAGAGACCCAGTACTTC
CDR3: CASATSGIRETQYF

J: TRBJ2-3
V: TRBV10-3
D: TRBD2
size: .
DNA: TGTGCCATCAGCAGACCGACTAGCGGGAGGGCCGGAGATACGCAGTATTTT
CDR3: CAISRPTSGRAGDTQYF

J: TRBJ1-1
V: TRBV30
D: .
size: .
DNA: TGTGCCTGGAGTGAAAACATGAACACTGAAGCTTTCTTT
CDR3: CAWSENMNTEAFF

J: TRBJ1-6
V: TRBV30
D: TRBD1
size: few
DNA: TGTGCCTGGAGTGTACAGGGGGTGAATTCACCCCTCCACTTT
CDR3: CAWSVQGVNSPLHF

J: TRBJ2-7
V: TRBV7-2
D: .
size: many
DNA: TGTGCCAGCAGCTTTTACCCGAGCTCCTACGAGCAGTACTTC
CDR3: CASSFYPSSYEQYF

J: TRBJ1-2
V: TRBV7-8
D: .
size: .
DNA: TGTGCCAGCAGCCACGGAATGCAGGGTGGTGGCTACACCTTC
CDR3: CASSHGMQGGGYTF

J: TRBJ1-1
V: TRBV6-5
D: .
size: many
DNA: TGTGCCAGCAGTTACGGGGGGTCATTGAACACTGAAGCTTTCTTT
CDR3: CASSYGGSLNTEAFF

J: TRBJ1-2
V: TRBV5-1
D: .
size: many
DNA: TGCGCCAGCAGCTTGGGAATTGGCCAGGTGAATGGCTACACCTTC
CDR3: CASSLGIGQVNGYTF

J: TRBJ1-5
V: TRBV12-3/TRBV12-4
D: .
size: few
DNA: TGTGCCAGCAGTTTAGTTTCTGGGTCCCCGGATCAGCCCCAGCATTTT
CDR3: CASSLVSGSPDQPQHF

J: TRBJ2-2
V: TRBV10-3
D: .
size: many
DNA: TGTGCCATCAGGAGAAACACCGGGGAGCTGTTTTTT
CDR3: CAIRRNTGELFF

J: TRBJ2-5
V: TRBV10-3
D: .
size: many
DNA: TGTGCCATCAGTGGGGGTGGCAGAATGAAAGAGACCCAGTACTTC
CDR3: CAISGGGRMKETQYF

J: TRBJ2-3
V: TRBV6-5
D: TRBD2
size: .
DNA: TGTGCCAGCAGTTACTCTAGGACTAGCAACCCAGATACGCAGTATTTT
CDR3: CASSYSRTSNPDTQYF

J: TRBJ2-5
V: TRBV10-3
D: .
size: many
DNA: TGTGCCATCAGTGAGTCTGGAGGGTTGGAGACCCAGTACTTC
CDR3: CAISESGGLETQYF

J: TRBJ2-5
V: TRBV3-1
D: .
size: .
DNA: TGTGCCAGCAGACAGGGTAAGGCCCTTAGTGTGGAAGAGACCCAGTACTTC
CDR3: CASRQGKALSVEETQYF

J: TRBJ1-1
V: TRBV7-9
D: .
size: .
DNA: TGTGCCAGCGGCTTAGCAAGAGGCACTGAAGCTTTCTTT
CDR3: CASGLARGTEAFF

J: TRBJ2-7
V: TRBV5-1
D: .
size: many
DNA: TGCGCCAGCAGCACGACGACGTTTGGCTACGAGCAGTACTTC
CDR3: CASSTTTFGYEQYF